The T cell receptor beta chain described here comes from a study of identifying expanded T cells in peripheral blood. TCRdb's copy holds only in-frame clones and misses some; the assay was immunoSEQ multiplex PCR. The sample includes some 75,000 clones, under 90% of them seen just once. The V and J ends lost 7 bases and 4 bases, in that order; junction bases with no gene match: 12. Germline V gene sequence: CDR1 MDHEN, CDR2 SYDVKM. This CDR3 contains 18 residues. The J gene is TRBJ2-5, the V gene TRBV28, with TRBD2 matching 16 bases. The clonotype originates from a person between 18 and 75 years old in good health. Sample: blood. The CDR3 reads CASTESGTSGRVGETQYF. The CDR3 coding sequence is TGTGCCAGCACGGAGTCCGGGACTAGCGGGAGGGTAGGAGAGACCCAGTACTTC.